The rows below give T cell receptor beta chains drawn from one sample of a study of T cells in Graves' hyperthyroidism and ophthalmopathy. A single record per CDR3 protein comes from TCRdb applying MiXCR to the multiplex PCR reads. The data show around 600,000 distinct CDR3 sequences, more than 13% seen once. The sequencing sample was made of blood. The receptor set was obtained from a woman under 30 with Graves' ophthalmopathy. The CDR3 runs from the conserved cysteine through the conserved F or W. A D gene is named only where the DNA matches it firmly. For some rows the clone size is stated as once, few or many, or as a class when expanded; others skip it.

d_call: TRBD2
j_call: TRBJ2-7
v_call: TRBV3-1
clone_size: many
cdr3_aa: CASSQDPGLAGFSSYEQYF
cdr3_nt: TGTGCCAGCAGCCAGGATCCGGGACTAGCGGGGTTTAGCTCCTACGAGCAGTACTTC

d_call: -
j_call: TRBJ1-2
v_call: TRBV7-9
clone_size: many
cdr3_aa: CASSSHGGYGYTF
cdr3_nt: TGTGCCAGCAGCAGCCACGGCGGCTATGGCTACACCTTC

d_call: TRBD1
j_call: TRBJ1-2
v_call: TRBV6-2/TRBV6-3
clone_size: -
cdr3_aa: CASSYDLLTTGTDYGYTF
cdr3_nt: TGTGCCAGCAGTTACGACCTCCTGACGACAGGGACAGACTATGGCTACACCTTC

d_call: -
j_call: TRBJ2-3
v_call: TRBV11-2
clone_size: many
cdr3_aa: CASSLDYRDTQYF
cdr3_nt: TGTGCCAGCAGCTTAGATTATAGAGATACGCAGTATTTT

d_call: -
j_call: TRBJ1-4
v_call: TRBV5-6
clone_size: -
cdr3_aa: CASSSQRGGEKLFF
cdr3_nt: TGTGCCAGCAGCTCCCAGCGAGGGGGTGAAAAACTGTTTTTT

d_call: -
j_call: TRBJ2-7
v_call: TRBV28
clone_size: many
cdr3_aa: CASSRGDKTYEQYF
cdr3_nt: TGTGCCAGCAGTCGAGGGGACAAAACGTACGAGCAGTACTTC

d_call: -
j_call: TRBJ2-6
v_call: TRBV6-4
clone_size: many
cdr3_aa: CASSDNSGANVLTF
cdr3_nt: TGTGCCAGCAGTGACAACTCTGGGGCCAACGTCCTGACTTTC

d_call: TRBD2
j_call: TRBJ2-1
v_call: TRBV12-5
clone_size: few
cdr3_aa: CASGLVLPLTSGNSYNEQFF
cdr3_nt: TGTGCTAGTGGTTTGGTACTGCCCTTGACTAGCGGAAACTCCTACAATGAGCAGTTCTTC

d_call: -
j_call: TRBJ2-7
v_call: TRBV20-1
clone_size: many
cdr3_aa: CSATGHGSYEQYF
cdr3_nt: TGCAGTGCTACGGGACACGGGTCCTACGAGCAGTACTTC

d_call: TRBD2
j_call: TRBJ2-2
v_call: TRBV3-1
clone_size: -
cdr3_aa: CASSQRASGTGKLFF
cdr3_nt: TGTGCCAGCAGCCAAAGGGCTAGCGGCACCGGGAAGCTGTTTTTT

d_call: TRBD2
j_call: TRBJ2-2
v_call: TRBV20-1
clone_size: few
cdr3_aa: CSARKGLAERTGELFF
cdr3_nt: TGCAGTGCTAGAAAGGGGCTAGCGGAGCGCACCGGGGAGCTGTTTTTT

d_call: -
j_call: TRBJ1-6
v_call: TRBV12-3/TRBV12-4
clone_size: -
cdr3_aa: CASSLVTGNSPLHF
cdr3_nt: TGTGCCAGCAGTTTAGTAACAGGGAATTCACCCCTCCACTTT

d_call: -
j_call: TRBJ2-5
v_call: TRBV12-5
clone_size: many
cdr3_aa: CASGPGLAHPQETQYF
cdr3_nt: TGTGCTAGTGGACCCGGGCTAGCGCACCCCCAAGAGACCCAGTACTTC

d_call: -
j_call: TRBJ1-1
v_call: TRBV4-2
clone_size: few
cdr3_aa: CASSQEPGERTEAFF
cdr3_nt: TGTGCCAGCAGCCAAGAACCGGGGGAGAGGACTGAAGCTTTCTTT

d_call: -
j_call: TRBJ1-5
v_call: TRBV4-1
clone_size: -
cdr3_aa: CASSQRKGVAPNQPQHF
cdr3_nt: TGCGCCAGCAGCCAGAGAAAAGGGGTGGCACCCAATCAGCCCCAGCATTTT

d_call: -
j_call: TRBJ2-5
v_call: TRBV28
clone_size: many
cdr3_aa: CASSLSRRGRETQYF
cdr3_nt: TGTGCCAGCAGTTTATCCAGGAGGGGGCGCGAGACCCAGTACTTC

d_call: -
j_call: TRBJ1-1
v_call: TRBV28
clone_size: many
cdr3_aa: CASSLPTGLNTEAFF
cdr3_nt: TGTGCCAGCAGTTTGCCTACAGGGTTGAACACTGAAGCTTTCTTT

d_call: -
j_call: TRBJ2-3
v_call: TRBV28
clone_size: many
cdr3_aa: CASSSTPRHYQYF
cdr3_nt: TGTGCCAGCAGTTCGACTCCCCGTCATTATCAGTATTTT

d_call: -
j_call: TRBJ2-7
v_call: TRBV30
clone_size: many
cdr3_aa: CAWSVSGNEQYF
cdr3_nt: TGTGCCTGGAGTGTATCAGGGAATGAGCAGTACTTC

d_call: -
j_call: TRBJ2-2
v_call: TRBV2
clone_size: many
cdr3_aa: CASREQGNTGELFF
cdr3_nt: TGTGCCAGCAGGGAACAGGGGAACACCGGGGAGCTGTTTTTT

d_call: -
j_call: TRBJ1-6
v_call: TRBV12-3/TRBV12-4
clone_size: many
cdr3_aa: CASTAMRGREERSPLHF
cdr3_nt: TGTGCCAGCACCGCCATGCGGGGCAGGGAGGAACGATCACCCCTCCACTTT

d_call: TRBD2
j_call: TRBJ2-2
v_call: TRBV12-3/TRBV12-4
clone_size: many
cdr3_aa: CASSLVRLWTSGRAGTGELFF
cdr3_nt: TGTGCCAGCAGTTTAGTCAGACTTTGGACTAGCGGGAGGGCCGGGACCGGGGAGCTGTTTTTT

d_call: -
j_call: TRBJ1-5
v_call: TRBV3-1
clone_size: many
cdr3_aa: CASSQDFSEPQPQHF
cdr3_nt: TGTGCCAGCAGCCAAGATTTTTCAGAACCTCAGCCCCAGCATTTT

d_call: TRBD1
j_call: TRBJ2-7
v_call: TRBV25-1
clone_size: few
cdr3_aa: CASSDAGTGAYEQYF
cdr3_nt: TGTGCCAGCAGTGACGCCGGGACAGGGGCATACGAGCAGTACTTC

d_call: -
j_call: TRBJ1-4
v_call: TRBV30
clone_size: few
cdr3_aa: CAWNQGTSEKLFF
cdr3_nt: TGTGCCTGGAATCAGGGTACTAGTGAAAAACTGTTTTTT

d_call: -
j_call: TRBJ1-1
v_call: TRBV5-1
clone_size: many
cdr3_aa: CASSLGTENTEAFF
cdr3_nt: TGCGCCAGCAGCTTGGGGACAGAGAACACTGAAGCTTTCTTT

d_call: -
j_call: TRBJ2-1
v_call: TRBV7-9
clone_size: many
cdr3_aa: CASNNEAGQFF
cdr3_nt: TGTGCCAGCAACAACGAGGCGGGGCAGTTCTTC

d_call: TRBD2
j_call: TRBJ2-1
v_call: TRBV12-5
clone_size: -
cdr3_aa: CASGWGLAGFGYNEQFF
cdr3_nt: TGTGCTAGTGGCTGGGGACTAGCGGGATTCGGGTACAATGAGCAGTTCTTC

d_call: -
j_call: TRBJ2-1
v_call: TRBV18
clone_size: -
cdr3_aa: CASSPPWAPGSYNEQFF
cdr3_nt: TGTGCCAGCTCACCACCGTGGGCCCCCGGGTCCTACAATGAGCAGTTCTTC

d_call: TRBD1
j_call: TRBJ2-5
v_call: TRBV19
clone_size: few
cdr3_aa: CASSIPEGTGETQYF
cdr3_nt: TGTGCCAGTAGTATCCCGGAGGGGACAGGAGAGACCCAGTACTTC

d_call: -
j_call: TRBJ2-1
v_call: TRBV5-6
clone_size: -
cdr3_aa: CASSLGSQLYNEQFF
cdr3_nt: TGTGCCAGCAGCTTGGGATCTCAGCTCTACAATGAGCAGTTCTTC

d_call: -
j_call: TRBJ1-1
v_call: TRBV20-1
clone_size: few
cdr3_aa: CSARETNTEAFF
cdr3_nt: TGCAGTGCTAGAGAGACGAACACTGAAGCTTTCTTT

d_call: -
j_call: TRBJ2-5
v_call: TRBV12-3/TRBV12-4
clone_size: many
cdr3_aa: CATNSLGLGETQYF
cdr3_nt: TGTGCCACCAACTCATTGGGGCTTGGGGAGACCCAGTACTTC

d_call: TRBD2
j_call: TRBJ2-7
v_call: TRBV20-1
clone_size: -
cdr3_aa: CSANSLAGGPYEQYF
cdr3_nt: TGCAGTGCAAATTCCCTAGCGGGAGGGCCCTACGAGCAGTACTTC

d_call: TRBD2
j_call: TRBJ2-1
v_call: TRBV7-2
clone_size: -
cdr3_aa: CASSLTSGVGGYNEQFF
cdr3_nt: TGTGCCAGCAGCTTAACTAGCGGGGTTGGTGGCTACAATGAGCAGTTCTTC

d_call: TRBD1
j_call: TRBJ2-1
v_call: TRBV6-5
clone_size: many
cdr3_aa: CASSYYGQGSHEQFF
cdr3_nt: TGTGCCAGCAGTTACTACGGACAGGGCTCTCATGAGCAGTTCTTC

d_call: -
j_call: TRBJ2-1
v_call: TRBV4-3
clone_size: once
cdr3_aa: CASSQDRGFRGAEQFF
cdr3_nt: TGCGCCAGCAGCCAAGATCGTGGTTTCAGAGGGGCTGAGCAGTTCTTC

d_call: -
j_call: TRBJ2-5
v_call: TRBV20-1
clone_size: many
cdr3_aa: CSARVRGETQYF
cdr3_nt: TGCAGTGCTAGAGTCAGGGGTGAGACCCAGTACTTC

d_call: TRBD1
j_call: TRBJ2-4
v_call: TRBV28
clone_size: many
cdr3_aa: CASRETGENIQYF
cdr3_nt: TGTGCCAGCAGGGAGACAGGGGAAAACATTCAGTACTTC

d_call: TRBD1
j_call: TRBJ1-5
v_call: TRBV28
clone_size: many
cdr3_aa: CASSLMASGDRGNKPQHF
cdr3_nt: TGTGCCAGCAGTTTAATGGCTAGCGGGGACAGGGGGAATAAGCCCCAGCATTTT

d_call: TRBD1
j_call: TRBJ2-3
v_call: TRBV7-9
clone_size: many
cdr3_aa: CASSPPPGQGANTQYF
cdr3_nt: TGTGCCAGCAGCCCACCTCCGGGACAGGGGGCTAATACGCAGTATTTT

d_call: TRBD2
j_call: TRBJ2-5
v_call: TRBV30
clone_size: many
cdr3_aa: CAWTKQAGVGETQYF
cdr3_nt: TGTGCCTGGACAAAACAAGCGGGAGTAGGAGAGACCCAGTACTTC

d_call: TRBD2
j_call: TRBJ2-1
v_call: TRBV4-1
clone_size: few
cdr3_aa: CASSQTRGGPPGGEQFF
cdr3_nt: TGCGCCAGCAGCCAGACTAGAGGAGGCCCGCCGGGGGGTGAGCAGTTCTTC

d_call: -
j_call: TRBJ1-3
v_call: TRBV28
clone_size: many
cdr3_aa: CASRPVGTGNTIYF
cdr3_nt: TGTGCCAGCAGGCCGGTAGGAACTGGAAACACCATATATTTT

d_call: TRBD1
j_call: TRBJ1-4
v_call: TRBV2
clone_size: -
cdr3_aa: CASSVATGVGEKLFF
cdr3_nt: TGTGCCAGCAGTGTGGCGACAGGGGTCGGTGAAAAACTGTTTTTT